This TCR beta chain was identified during a study of blood T cell repertoires in COVID-19. The wider study: Sources were T cells, B-cell-depleted T cells, or PBMCs; the material itself was cDNA or gDNA.

In the authors' workflow: Amplification from reference gene primers served as the basis for estimated nucleated cell counts. This table comes from immunoSEQ multiplex PCR, and its TCRdb copy is limited to in-frame clones, with some not included. That table is the source of V, J and clone size, and D and trimming were worked out from the DNA. Altogether about 80,000 clones are present, just under 80% being singletons, with the ten largest covering just over 35%. The specimen was peripheral blood. The sequence derives from a man between 60 and 70 years old with COVID-19, enrolled during active disease.

The CDR3 region is CSVRTGENEKLFF. In DNA form, the CDR3 reads TGCAGCGTTCGAACAGGGGAAAATGAAAAACTGTTTTTT. The V call is TRBV29-1, the J call TRBJ1-4, with 7 bases lining up with TRBD1. Germline V CDR1 and CDR2: SQVTM, ANQGSEA. J was trimmed by 5 bases and V by 5 bases; bases with no gene match: 5. This CDR3 has 13 amino acids. Full variable domain (outside the CDR3, taken from reference TRBV29-1 and TRBJ1-4): SAVISQKPSRDICQRGTSLTIQCQVDSQVTMMFWYRQQPGQSLTLIATANQGSEATYESGFVIDKFPISRPNLTFSTLTVSNMSPEDSSIYLCSVRTGENEKLFFGSGTQLSVL.